Detailed here is one T cell receptor (beta chain). This CDR3 contains 16 residues. V was shortened by 1 base and J by 5 bases, with 15 bases between the two germline ends. CDR1 and CDR2 from the germline V gene are SGHNT and YENEEA. This sample was taken from a study of control samples from healthy donors and cancer patients. Measured with immunoSEQ multiplex PCR; TCRdb has only the in-frame clones, and not every one. Seen here are roughly 150,000 clones, 93% observed once, and the top ten hold more than 4.5%. Input material: blood. The genes are TRBV11-3 and TRBJ2-1; D not certain. The clonotype comes from a man between 18 and 35 years old in good health. The CDR3 region is CASSLGSGLAHNEQFF. CDR3 DNA sequence: TGTGCCAGCAGCTTAGGATCCGGGTTGGCGCACAATGAGCAGTTCTTC.